Below, 28 T cell receptor beta chains from the same sample are listed, as sequenced in a study of CD8 T cells in ankylosing spondylitis. The study's findings and limits: There was a TCR beta motif, made of eight highly homologous variants, that appeared characteristic of ankylosing spondylitis blood.

These receptors have no known antigen. One entry per CDR3 protein, called by TCRdb with MiXCR from the 5' RACE reads. Among around 140,000 distinct CDR3 sequences listed, roughly 15% were seen once. Sequenced material: blood, either unsorted or a sorted T cell fraction (not recorded which). These receptors all stem from a male donor with ankylosing spondylitis.

The chain uses TRBV12-3 or TRBV12-4 and TRBJ1-3; D unclear. V shed 6 bases and J shed 0 bases, with 9 bases lying between them. The CDR3 loop spans 14 amino acids. The CDR3 spells CASSLGYSGNTIYF. For the CDR3, the DNA is TGTGCCAGCAGCCTCGGATACTCTGGAAACACCATATATTTT.

The chain combines TRBV6-5 with TRBJ2-7, with TRBD1 matching over 8 bases. CDR3 length: 13 residues. V dropped 4 bases and J dropped 3; count of bases not matched to a gene: 2. In germline, CDR1 is MNHEY, CDR2 SVGAGI. The chain's CDR3 is CASSLDRVYEQYF. In DNA form, the CDR3 reads TGTGCCAGCAGTTTGGACAGGGTCTACGAGCAGTACTTC.

V usage is TRBV6-2 or TRBV6-3 and J usage is TRBJ2-7, with D maybe TRBD1 (5 bases). Per germline, CDR1 MNHEY and CDR2 SVGEGT. The CDR3 totals 16 residues. V was clipped by 4 bases and J by 0 bases, with 16 bases between them. The CDR3 bases are TGTGCCAGCAGTTTCACGATTACAGGTTCCTCCTACGAGCAGTACTTC. This gives the protein CASSFTITGSSYEQYF.

This clonotype was detected only a few times. The chain combines TRBV12-3 or TRBV12-4 with TRBJ2-7, with D possibly matching TRBD1 (6 bases). The germline V and J ends were trimmed by 3 bases and 5 bases, with 11 bases remaining between them. The CDR3 is 13 amino acids. For the CDR3, the DNA is TGTGCCAGCAGTTTCCTCAGGGGCCACGAGCAGTACTTC. Amino acid sequence: CASSFLRGHEQYF.

This clonotype has just a few counts. The V and J genes are TRBV20-1 and TRBJ2-3, with TRBD2 matching 10 bases. The CDR3 runs to 15 residues. J was trimmed by 4 bases and V by 6 bases; bases with no gene match: 10. Germline lookup yields CDR1 DFQATT and CDR2 SNEGSKA (reference sequence). The CDR3 DNA is TGCAGTGCGAAGGATCAAGCGGGAGGGGCAGATACGCAGTATTTT. This sequence encodes CSAKDQAGGADTQYF.

In this sample, this clonotype turned up a few times. The V call is TRBV3-1, the J call TRBJ2-7; 7 bases match TRBD1. V lost 3 bases, J lost 1 base, and 12 bases stayed unmatched. The CDR3 has 17 residues. Per germline, CDR1 LGHDT and CDR2 YNNKEL (reference sequence). The CDR3 loop is CASSQRPPGTVSYEQYF. For the CDR3, the DNA is TGTGCCAGCAGCCAGCGTCCCCCGGGGACAGTGTCCTACGAGCAGTACTTC.

The chain links TRBV7-9 to TRBJ2-7; D gene uncertain. Per the germline V gene, CDR1 is SEHNR and CDR2 is FQNEAQ (reference sequence). The ends were cut back, 1 base at V and 1 base at J, with 8 bases in the middle. CDR3 length: 14 residues. CDR3 bases: TGTGCCAGCAGCTTAGTTGACAATTCCTACGAGCAGTACTTC. Translated: CASSLVDNSYEQYF.

J is TRBJ1-5 and V is TRBV27; D unclear. V was clipped by 5 bases and J by 2 bases, with 7 bases between them. The V gene's germline CDR1 is MNHEY and CDR2 SMNVEV (reference sequence). The CDR3 totals 13 residues. Here the CDR3 reads CASSTQGNQPQHF. In nucleotides, the CDR3 is TGTGCCAGCAGTACACAAGGCAATCAGCCCCAGCATTTT.

This sequence joins TRBV12-3 or TRBV12-4 and TRBJ1-1; D is unclear. With 3 bases removed from V and 6 bases from J, the gap between germline ends came to 5 bases. The length of the CDR3 is 11 residues. The CDR3 sequence: CASSFDAEAFF. The CDR3 DNA is TGTGCCAGCAGTTTTGACGCTGAAGCTTTCTTT.

This clonotype came up many times. This chain joins TRBV27 and TRBJ1-1, with D maybe TRBD1 (5 bases). The CDR3 length is 13 residues. Germline CDR1 MNHEY, CDR2 SMNVEV (reference sequence). V gave up 6 bases and J gave up 3 bases, with 11 bases separating them. This CDR3 reads CASRRGEYTEAFF. CDR3 in DNA: TGTGCCAGCAGACGAGGGGAGTACACTGAAGCTTTCTTT.

This clonotype has only a few counts. The gene calls are TRBV27 and TRBJ2-1; D is perhaps TRBD1 (5 bases). Germline loops: CDR1 MNHEY, CDR2 SMNVEV (reference sequence). Trimming took off 5 bases at V and 5 bases at J, with 16 bases between the two ends. The CDR3 is made up of 15 amino acids. In DNA, the CDR3 is TGTGCCAGCAGTCCCGACGGTGTCAGGGACAATGAGCAGTTCTTC. The encoded protein is CASSPDGVRDNEQFF.

This clonotype was seen repeatedly, ten times or more. This chain connects TRBV7-9 to TRBJ1-1; D gene unclear. Germline V lookup: CDR1 SEHNR, CDR2 FQNEAQ (reference sequence). V dropped 2 bases and J dropped 0 bases, with 4 bases sitting between them. This CDR3 has 13 residues. CDR3 amino acids: CASSLIVNTEAFF. In nucleotides, the CDR3 is TGTGCCAGCAGCTTAATTGTGAACACTGAAGCTTTCTTT.

V and J are TRBV9 and TRBJ2-2; no firm D call. Trimming took off 2 bases at V and 4 bases at J, with 12 bases between the two ends. CDR3 length equals 15 residues. Germline V gene lookup returns CDR1 SGDLS and CDR2 YYNGEE. CDR3 residues: CASSVAGPITGELFF. CDR3 DNA: TGTGCCAGCAGCGTGGCCGGGCCCATCACCGGGGAGCTGTTTTTT.

V is TRBV6-2 or TRBV6-3 and J is TRBJ2-5; D is perhaps TRBD1 or TRBD2 (6 bases each). The V and J ends lost 10 bases and 5 bases respectively, with 14 bases between them. The CDR3 totals 12 residues. The germline gives CDR1 MNHEY, CDR2 SVGEGT. The CDR3: CATLDGGETQYF. The CDR3 DNA reads as TGTGCCACTTTGGACGGGGGCGAGACCCAGTACTTC.

Only a few counts were recorded for this clonotype. The J gene is TRBJ2-4, the V gene TRBV5-6; 7 nucleotides line up with TRBD1. Germline-derived CDR1 and CDR2 are SGHDT and YYEEEE. The J segment lost 3 bases and the V segment lost 4 bases, leaving 10 bases of the junction unmatched. CDR3 length: 16 amino acids. The CDR3: CASSRDSNWGKNIQYF. CDR3 bases: TGTGCCAGCAGCCGGGACAGCAACTGGGGCAAAAACATTCAGTACTTC.

CDR3 bases: TGTGCCAGTACCGGGACAGGGGGCCTAAGGGAGCTGTTTTTT. Protein: CASTGTGGLRELFF. This chain uses TRBV6-2 or TRBV6-3 with TRBJ2-2, with 12 bases aligning to TRBD1. The junction had 8 bases not matched to a gene; V was cut back by 9 bases and J by 9 bases. CDR1 is MNHEY and CDR2 is SVGEGT in the germline V gene. The CDR3 covers 14 residues.

The chain has TRBV27 and TRBJ2-7; TRBD1 or TRBD2 may be the D gene (5 bases each). V dropped 3 bases and J dropped 5 bases, with 11 bases sitting between them. Germline V gives CDR1 MNHEY, CDR2 SMNVEV (reference sequence). CDR3 length: 13 amino acids. The CDR3 nucleotides are TGTGCCAGCAGTTTGGGGACCGCCGACGAGCAGTACTTC. Its translation: CASSLGTADEQYF.

Here the CDR3 DNA reads TGTGCCAGCCTACCCCCTGGGAGGACCACACGGTACGAGCAGTACTTC. It translates to CASLPPGRTTRYEQYF. The chain carries TRBV21-1 and TRBJ2-7; TRBD1 is the table's D call, not checked against the DNA. TRBV21-1 is a pseudogene segment. The CDR3 length is 16 residues.

This chain joins TRBV6-1 and TRBJ2-3; D perhaps matches TRBD2 (7 bases). The V end was cut by 6 bases, the J end by 3 bases, with 19 bases between. The length of the CDR3 is 16 residues. Per germline, CDR1 MNHNS and CDR2 SASEGT. The CDR3 sequence: CASRPWEGGFTDTQYF. CDR3 nucleotide sequence: TGTGCCAGCAGGCCTTGGGAGGGGGGGTTTACAGATACGCAGTATTTT.

This clonotype has a count of ten or more. The CDR3, as DNA: TGTGCCAGCAGCGGCTCCTACAATGAGCAGTTCTTC. This sequence encodes CASSGSYNEQFF. V is TRBV27 and J is TRBJ2-1; D is undetermined. The germline V and J ends were trimmed by 6 bases and 0 bases, with 3 bases remaining between them. Germline V gene lookup returns CDR1 MNHEY and CDR2 SMNVEV (reference sequence). The CDR3 extends over 12 amino acids.

This clonotype has just a few counts. The chain carries TRBV29-1 and TRBJ2-7, with 14 bases aligning to TRBD2. This CDR3 is 14 amino acids long. The ends lost 5 bases at V and 6 bases at J; junction bases unmatched: 6. Germline CDR1 and CDR2: SQVTM and ANQGSEA. CDR3 sequence: CSVPRLAGGGEQYF. CDR3 sequence (DNA): TGCAGCGTTCCCCGACTAGCGGGAGGGGGCGAGCAGTACTTC.

The rearrangement uses TRBV27 and TRBJ1-1; 7 nucleotides match TRBD1. Germline assignment: CDR1 MNHEY and CDR2 SMNVEV (reference sequence). This CDR3 is built from 15 residues. V was pared by 5 bases and J by 1 base, with 7 bases of the junction left unmatched. The CDR3 here is CASSPRQGPNTEAFF. CDR3 coding DNA: TGTGCCAGCAGTCCGCGACAGGGACCGAACACTGAAGCTTTCTTT.

The chain couples TRBV9 to TRBJ2-2; D is unresolved. This CDR3 spans 15 amino acids. Per the germline V gene, CDR1 is SGDLS and CDR2 is YYNGEE. V was pared by 0 bases and J by 1 base, with 7 bases between. Here the CDR3 DNA reads TGTGCCAGCAGCGTAGGTGGCAGGAACACCGGGGAGCTGTTTTTT. Its translation is CASSVGGRNTGELFF.

This clonotype was seen more than once but under ten times. The chain recombines TRBV27 with TRBJ2-2; 7 bases fit TRBD2. The CDR3 length is 16 residues. The germline V gene has CDR1 MNHEY and CDR2 SMNVEV (reference sequence). J lost 7 bases, V lost 0 bases, and 8 bases had no gene match. The CDR3 DNA reads TGTGCCAGCAGTTTATCCCCGGGACTACGGGGCGGGGAGCTGTTTTTT. Protein sequence: CASSLSPGLRGGELFF.

This clonotype was observed many times. The chain recombines TRBV27 with TRBJ1-2; D call uncertain. V lost 6 bases and J 7 bases, leaving 12 bases between the germline ends. This CDR3 comprises 12 residues. Germline CDR1 MNHEY, CDR2 SMNVEV (reference sequence). The CDR3 loop is CASRGWESGYTF. The CDR3 nucleotides read TGTGCCAGCAGAGGGTGGGAGAGTGGCTACACCTTC.

CDR3 nucleotides: TGCAGCGTTGCAGCTGATGGCAGCTGGGGAGCTTTCTTT. Its translation is CSVAADGSWGAFF. The gene calls are TRBV29-1 and TRBJ1-1; D is unresolved. The CDR3 is 13 amino acids. Trimming removed 4 bases from V and 10 bases from J, with 19 bases in between. Germline values: CDR1 SQVTM, CDR2 ANQGSEA.

This clonotype was observed a few times. The V call is TRBV29-1, the J call TRBJ2-1, with 10 bases identical to TRBD1. This CDR3 spans 13 amino acids. In germline, CDR1 is SQVTM, CDR2 ANQGSEA. The CDR3 loop is CSGGQGVPDEQFF. CDR3 bases: TGCAGTGGTGGACAGGGGGTTCCCGATGAGCAGTTCTTC.

This clonotype occurred once. V and J are TRBV4-3 and TRBJ2-7; a possible D gene is TRBD1 (6 bases). Germline values: CDR1 LGHNA, CDR2 YSLEER. Trimming took 0 bases from V and 3 from J, leaving 12 bases between them. This CDR3 has 15 amino acids. As DNA, the CDR3 is TGCGCCAGCAGCCAAGAGAATACAGGGAGCTACGAGCAGTACTTC. Amino acid sequence: CASSQENTGSYEQYF.